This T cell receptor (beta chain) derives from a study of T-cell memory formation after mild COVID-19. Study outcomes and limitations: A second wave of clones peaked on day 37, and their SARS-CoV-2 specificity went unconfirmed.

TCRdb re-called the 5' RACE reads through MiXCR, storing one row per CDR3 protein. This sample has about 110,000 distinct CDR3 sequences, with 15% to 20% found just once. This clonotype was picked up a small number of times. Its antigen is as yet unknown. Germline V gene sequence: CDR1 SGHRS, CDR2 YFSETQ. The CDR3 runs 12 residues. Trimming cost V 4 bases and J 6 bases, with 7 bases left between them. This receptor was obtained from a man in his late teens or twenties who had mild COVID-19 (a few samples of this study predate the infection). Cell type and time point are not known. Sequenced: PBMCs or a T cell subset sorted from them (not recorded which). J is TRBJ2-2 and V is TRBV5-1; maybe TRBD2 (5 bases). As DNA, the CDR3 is TGCGCCAGCAGCATCGGGGCCGGGGAGCTGTTTTTT. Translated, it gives CASSIGAGELFF.